These T cell receptor beta chains were read from a single sample in a study of OX40 agonist ivuxolimab in advanced cancers. Using immunoSEQ multiplex PCR, the repertoire was profiled, and TCRdb retains in-frame clones only, with some absent. The data contain roughly 7,000 clones, just under 70% of them singletons. The material was CD4+ or CD8+ T cells sorted from blood, obtained in a trial of the OX40 agonist ivuxolimab. All receptors come from an adult with an advanced solid tumor such as melanoma, head and neck, liver or kidney cancer. Each CDR3 is given with its conserved first and last residue. Fields, in order: V gene, clone size, J gene, D gene, CDR3 DNA, CDR3 protein. The D gene is left open where the match is weak. Clone size is not always given. Where it is, it says once, few, many or a class for expanded clones.

v_call: TRBV5-6
clone_size: few
j_call: TRBJ2-7
d_call: TRBD1
cdr3_nt: TGTGCCAGCAGCTTTCCCCCCGGGACAGGGAGAAACGAGCAGTACTTC
cdr3_aa: CASSFPPGTGRNEQYF

v_call: TRBV7-9
clone_size: .
j_call: TRBJ2-7
d_call: .
cdr3_nt: TGTGCCAGCAGTCTTAAGTCCAGTCCCTCCTACGAGCAGTACTTC
cdr3_aa: CASSLKSSPSYEQYF

v_call: TRBV13
clone_size: .
j_call: TRBJ2-1
d_call: .
cdr3_nt: TGTGCCAGCAGCCACCGGGACCCTTTTAATGAGCAGTTCTTC
cdr3_aa: CASSHRDPFNEQFF

v_call: TRBV6-1
clone_size: .
j_call: TRBJ1-4
d_call: .
cdr3_nt: TGTGCCAGCAGTGGTGAGACAGCTAATGAAAAACTGTTTTTT
cdr3_aa: CASSGETANEKLFF

v_call: TRBV11-2
clone_size: .
j_call: TRBJ2-7
d_call: TRBD1
cdr3_nt: TGTGCCAGCAGCTCTCCGGGACAGGGCTCCTACGAGCAGTACTTC
cdr3_aa: CASSSPGQGSYEQYF

v_call: TRBV5-1
clone_size: .
j_call: TRBJ2-5
d_call: .
cdr3_nt: TGCGCCAGCAGCTTGGAGGGTGGGGGACGCTTAAAGACCCAGTACTTC
cdr3_aa: CASSLEGGGRLKTQYF

v_call: TRBV9
clone_size: .
j_call: TRBJ2-2
d_call: .
cdr3_nt: TGTGCCAGCAGCCCAAACCAGCGGGCCAGGGGGCTGTTTTTT
cdr3_aa: CASSPNQRARGLFF

v_call: TRBV10-3
clone_size: .
j_call: TRBJ1-2
d_call: .
cdr3_nt: TGTGCCATCAGTGCAGTGATAGCTAACTATGGCTACACCTTC
cdr3_aa: CAISAVIANYGYTF

v_call: TRBV7-9
clone_size: few
j_call: TRBJ2-3
d_call: TRBD1
cdr3_nt: TGTGCCAGCAGCCCCGGGACAGGGTACTCAGATACGCAGTATTTT
cdr3_aa: CASSPGTGYSDTQYF

v_call: TRBV6-5
clone_size: .
j_call: TRBJ2-1
d_call: .
cdr3_nt: TGTGCCAGCAGTTACGAGGGCGGGTACAATGAGCAGTTCTTC
cdr3_aa: CASSYEGGYNEQFF

v_call: TRBV19
clone_size: few
j_call: TRBJ2-3
d_call: .
cdr3_nt: TGTGCCAGTAAGGCTCTTCCAGATACGCAGTATTTT
cdr3_aa: CASKALPDTQYF

v_call: TRBV28
clone_size: few
j_call: TRBJ1-5
d_call: .
cdr3_nt: TGTGCCAGCAGCTCAACCCAAACCCAAGCGGGGGAAGATCAGCCCCAGCATTTT
cdr3_aa: CASSSTQTQAGEDQPQHF

v_call: TRBV4-3
clone_size: .
j_call: TRBJ2-1
d_call: TRBD1
cdr3_nt: TGCGCCAGCAGCCAAAGAACAGGGGACTACAATGAGCAGTTCTTC
cdr3_aa: CASSQRTGDYNEQFF

v_call: TRBV4-1
clone_size: .
j_call: TRBJ2-7
d_call: TRBD2
cdr3_nt: TGCGCCAGCAGCCAAGCGAGCGGGGGAGATTACGAGCAGTACTTC
cdr3_aa: CASSQASGGDYEQYF

v_call: TRBV25-1
clone_size: few
j_call: TRBJ1-3
d_call: .
cdr3_nt: TGTGCCAGCAGTGCCGGGTCGGTTGGAAACACCATATATTTT
cdr3_aa: CASSAGSVGNTIYF

v_call: TRBV15
clone_size: .
j_call: TRBJ1-2
d_call: .
cdr3_nt: TGTGCCACCAGCAGCGACGTCAGGGATTATGGCTACACCTTC
cdr3_aa: CATSSDVRDYGYTF

v_call: TRBV27
clone_size: .
j_call: TRBJ1-6
d_call: .
cdr3_nt: TGTGCCAGCAGTTCCGGCCTAGAGGGTTCACCCCTCCACTTT
cdr3_aa: CASSSGLEGSPLHF

v_call: TRBV11-2
clone_size: .
j_call: TRBJ2-1
d_call: TRBD2
cdr3_nt: TGTGCCAGCAGCTTGACGGCGGGAGGGAACAATGAGCAGTTCTTC
cdr3_aa: CASSLTAGGNNEQFF

v_call: TRBV6-1
clone_size: few
j_call: TRBJ1-1
d_call: .
cdr3_nt: TGTGCCAGCAGTGTGGGGGTCACTGAAGCTTTCTTT
cdr3_aa: CASSVGVTEAFF

v_call: TRBV28
clone_size: .
j_call: TRBJ2-7
d_call: .
cdr3_nt: TGTGCCAGCAGTGCGGGACCTAAGGGCGAGCAGTACTTC
cdr3_aa: CASSAGPKGEQYF

v_call: TRBV7-9
clone_size: .
j_call: TRBJ1-1
d_call: .
cdr3_nt: TGTGCCAGCAGCTCCTTGACAGTACTTGAAGCTTTCTTT
cdr3_aa: CASSSLTVLEAFF

v_call: TRBV4-2
clone_size: few
j_call: TRBJ1-4
d_call: .
cdr3_nt: TGTGCCAGCAGCCAAGTCGAGGGGGAGTCTGAAAAACTGTTTTTT
cdr3_aa: CASSQVEGESEKLFF

v_call: TRBV5-4
clone_size: few
j_call: TRBJ2-5
d_call: .
cdr3_nt: TGTGCCAGCAGCTATGAACCGGGACAAGAGACCCAGTACTTC
cdr3_aa: CASSYEPGQETQYF

v_call: TRBV27
clone_size: .
j_call: TRBJ2-2
d_call: TRBD1
cdr3_nt: TGTGCCAGCAGTTCACGGGACAGGGGGGACACCGGGGAGCTGTTTTTT
cdr3_aa: CASSSRDRGDTGELFF

v_call: TRBV29-1
clone_size: .
j_call: TRBJ1-2
d_call: .
cdr3_nt: TGCAGCGTTGAACGGCAGGGGAGCTCTTCTAGCTATGGCTACACCTTC
cdr3_aa: CSVERQGSSSSYGYTF

v_call: TRBV19
clone_size: .
j_call: TRBJ2-3
d_call: TRBD1
cdr3_nt: TGTGCCAGTGCGACAGGGTTGGGAACAGATACGCAGTATTTT
cdr3_aa: CASATGLGTDTQYF

v_call: TRBV7-6
clone_size: .
j_call: TRBJ2-1
d_call: .
cdr3_nt: TGTGCCAGCAGCCCGGAGGGCAGGGATCTAGACCTATACAATGAGCAGTTCTTC
cdr3_aa: CASSPEGRDLDLYNEQFF

v_call: TRBV6-4
clone_size: .
j_call: TRBJ1-5
d_call: .
cdr3_nt: TGTGCCAGCAGTGAAGTACAGCCGAATCAGCCCCAGCATTTT
cdr3_aa: CASSEVQPNQPQHF

v_call: TRBV19
clone_size: .
j_call: TRBJ2-1
d_call: TRBD2
cdr3_nt: TGTGCCAGTAGTTTCCGGACTAGCGGGGGAGGCAATGAGCAGTTCTTC
cdr3_aa: CASSFRTSGGGNEQFF

v_call: TRBV27
clone_size: .
j_call: TRBJ2-7
d_call: TRBD2
cdr3_nt: TGTGCCAGCAGTTTATCGGGGGTGGGCGGGAGTGGTTACGAGCAGTACTTC
cdr3_aa: CASSLSGVGGSGYEQYF

v_call: TRBV6-5
clone_size: .
j_call: TRBJ2-3
d_call: .
cdr3_nt: TGTGCCAGCAGTTCCACAGATACGCAGTATTTT
cdr3_aa: CASSSTDTQYF

v_call: TRBV4-3
clone_size: .
j_call: TRBJ2-7
d_call: .
cdr3_nt: TGCGCCAGCAGCCAAGATCCGGACATAAAAATCTACGAGCAGTACTTC
cdr3_aa: CASSQDPDIKIYEQYF

v_call: TRBV4-3
clone_size: .
j_call: TRBJ1-1
d_call: .
cdr3_nt: TGCGCCAGCAGCCAAGATACAGGGCTGTACACTGAAGCTTTCTTT
cdr3_aa: CASSQDTGLYTEAFF

v_call: TRBV6-5
clone_size: .
j_call: TRBJ1-2
d_call: TRBD1
cdr3_nt: TGTGCCAGCAGTTACCAGGGGGGAGGGGCGAGAGGCTACACCTTC
cdr3_aa: CASSYQGGGARGYTF

v_call: TRBV28
clone_size: .
j_call: TRBJ1-6
d_call: .
cdr3_nt: TGTGCCAGCAGCTGGCCCGGACGGGAGAGTTCACCCCTCCACTTT
cdr3_aa: CASSWPGRESSPLHF

v_call: TRBV5-8
clone_size: .
j_call: TRBJ2-7
d_call: .
cdr3_nt: TGTGCCAGCAGCTTGGCCAGGATCTACGAGCAGTACTTC
cdr3_aa: CASSLARIYEQYF

v_call: TRBV28
clone_size: .
j_call: TRBJ2-1
d_call: TRBD2
cdr3_nt: TGTGCCAGCAGATACCCGGGACTAGGCTACAATGAGCAGTTCTTC
cdr3_aa: CASRYPGLGYNEQFF

v_call: TRBV19
clone_size: once
j_call: TRBJ2-1
d_call: TRBD2
cdr3_nt: TGTGCCAGTAGCCCGACTAGCGGGAGGGACTCCTACAATGAGCAGTTCTTC
cdr3_aa: CASSPTSGRDSYNEQFF

v_call: TRBV19
clone_size: .
j_call: TRBJ2-1
d_call: .
cdr3_nt: TGTGCCAGTAGTATAGGGCTTAGCTCCTACAATGAGCAGTTCTTC
cdr3_aa: CASSIGLSSYNEQFF

v_call: TRBV13
clone_size: few
j_call: TRBJ1-5
d_call: .
cdr3_nt: TGTGCCAGCAGCTTAAGGGGCGATGATCAGCCCCAGCATTTT
cdr3_aa: CASSLRGDDQPQHF

v_call: TRBV4-3
clone_size: .
j_call: TRBJ1-1
d_call: .
cdr3_nt: TGCGCCAGCAGCCAAGTCGGGCAGAACACTGAAGCTTTCTTT
cdr3_aa: CASSQVGQNTEAFF

v_call: TRBV28
clone_size: .
j_call: TRBJ2-5
d_call: .
cdr3_nt: TGTGCCAGCAGTTTAATGGCGGTGCCTCAAGAGACCCAGTACTTC
cdr3_aa: CASSLMAVPQETQYF

v_call: TRBV7-9
clone_size: few
j_call: TRBJ2-1
d_call: .
cdr3_nt: TGTGCCAGCAGCCCGGGTCGGAGCTCCTACAATGAGCAGTTCTTC
cdr3_aa: CASSPGRSSYNEQFF

v_call: TRBV2
clone_size: .
j_call: TRBJ1-1
d_call: .
cdr3_nt: TGTGCCAGCAGGGGAATTATGAACACTGAAGCTTTCTTT
cdr3_aa: CASRGIMNTEAFF

v_call: TRBV19
clone_size: few
j_call: TRBJ2-3
d_call: .
cdr3_nt: TGTGCCAGTAGTATGGCAAGGATAACAGATACGCAGTATTTT
cdr3_aa: CASSMARITDTQYF

v_call: TRBV6-6
clone_size: .
j_call: TRBJ2-2
d_call: TRBD2
cdr3_nt: TGTGCCAGCAGTTACTCGGGGGGGGACACCGGGGAGCTGTTTTTT
cdr3_aa: CASSYSGGDTGELFF

v_call: TRBV27
clone_size: .
j_call: TRBJ2-7
d_call: TRBD2
cdr3_nt: TGTGCCAGCAGTGACAAGGCGGGAGGATACGAGCAGTACTTC
cdr3_aa: CASSDKAGGYEQYF

v_call: TRBV2
clone_size: .
j_call: TRBJ2-7
d_call: .
cdr3_nt: TGTGCCAGCACTAAATCCGACGGCTACGAGCAGTACTTC
cdr3_aa: CASTKSDGYEQYF

v_call: TRBV27
clone_size: .
j_call: TRBJ1-2
d_call: TRBD1
cdr3_nt: TGTGCCAGCAGTTTATCGGGGACAGCCTACACCTTC
cdr3_aa: CASSLSGTAYTF